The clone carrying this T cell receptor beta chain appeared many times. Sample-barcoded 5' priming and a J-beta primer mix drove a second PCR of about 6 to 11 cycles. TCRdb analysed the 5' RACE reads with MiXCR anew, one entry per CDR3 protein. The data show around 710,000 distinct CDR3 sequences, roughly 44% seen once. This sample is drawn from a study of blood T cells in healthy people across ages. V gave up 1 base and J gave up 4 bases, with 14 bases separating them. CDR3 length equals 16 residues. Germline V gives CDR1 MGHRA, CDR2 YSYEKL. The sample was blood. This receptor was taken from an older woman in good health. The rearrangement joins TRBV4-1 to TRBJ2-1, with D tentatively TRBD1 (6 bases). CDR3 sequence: CASSQGHGGGYNEQFF. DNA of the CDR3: TGCGCCAGCAGCCAAGGACATGGGGGCGGTTACAATGAGCAGTTCTTC.